A single sample is the source of the 28 T cell receptor beta chains below, sequenced in a study of a mutant IDH1 vaccine in newly diagnosed glioma. TCRdb keeps only in-frame clones here, not all; method: immunoSEQ multiplex PCR. The sample shows approximately 30,000 clones, about four fifths of them seen only once. Noted time point: week 23, last vaccination. Each vaccine dose was 300 ug of mutant IDH1 20-mer peptide, with topical imiquimod. No antigen is known for these receptors. The specimen comprised PBMCs, sampled from a glioma patient whose treatment included an IDH1 peptide vaccine. The receptor source for this set is a woman in her 30s with glioma.

The chain joins TRBV7-6 to TRBJ2-7, with D maybe TRBD2 (6 bases). The V gene's germline CDR1 is SGHVS and CDR2 FNYEAQ. The V end was cut by 5 bases, the J end by 2 bases, with 19 bases between. CDR3 size: 16 residues. CDR3 sequence reads: CASSQSWRDHPYEQYF. The DNA of the CDR3 is TGTGCCAGCAGCCAGTCTTGGCGGGACCATCCCTACGAGCAGTACTTC.

The chain couples TRBV9 to TRBJ1-1, with D hard to call. This CDR3 spans 13 amino acids. Germline V gives CDR1 SGDLS, CDR2 YYNGEE. The CDR3: CATSTGPNTEAFF. CDR3 coding DNA: TGTGCTACTTCAACGGGTCCGAACACTGAAGCTTTCTTT. Full variable domain (rest looked up from reference TRBV9 and TRBJ1-1): DSGVTQTPKHLITATGQRVTLRCSPRSGDLSVYWYQQSLDQGLQFLIQYYNGEERAKGNILERFSAQQFPDLHSELNLSSLELGDSALYFCATSTGPNTEAFFGQGTRLTVV.

The rearrangement uses TRBV6-5 and TRBJ1-2; D is perhaps TRBD1 (6 bases). This CDR3 is 14 amino acids long. The V gene lost 2 bases and the J gene lost 4 bases, with 11 bases spanning the gap. Germline V gene lookup returns CDR1 MNHEY and CDR2 SVGAGI. The CDR3 DNA reads TGTGCCAGCAGTTACGTCGCGGGGGCCTATGGCTACACCTTC. Translation gives CASSYVAGAYGYTF.

The chain employs TRBV9 and TRBJ1-3; TRBD1 might be the D (6 bases). Trimming removed 0 bases at V and 2 bases at J, with 9 bases between. Germline V gene sequence: CDR1 SGDLS, CDR2 YYNGEE. This CDR3 spans 15 amino acids. CDR3 loop: CASSVEGGAGNTIYF. DNA for the CDR3: TGTGCCAGCAGCGTAGAGGGGGGGGCTGGAAACACCATATATTTT.

This clone was observed a handful of times. The V and J genes are TRBV5-4 and TRBJ1-4, with 11 bases identical to TRBD1. Germline values: CDR1 SGHNT, CDR2 YYREEE (reference sequence). There are 15 residues in the CDR3. Trimming at V came to 4 bases and at J to 8 bases, leaving 7 bases not matched to a gene. The CDR3 loop is CASSAGQGAREKLFF. Here the CDR3 DNA reads TGTGCCAGCAGCGCAGGACAGGGGGCAAGAGAAAAACTGTTTTTT.

CDR3 in DNA: TGCGCCAGCAGCTTGGGGGCACAGGGGGCTGGGGAGCAGTACTTC. It specifies CASSLGAQGAGEQYF. The chain is built from TRBV5-1 and TRBJ2-7; TRBD1 matches 9 bases. The V gene end was trimmed by 0 bases and the J gene end by 7 bases; junction bases not matched to a gene: 8. The CDR3 contains 15 residues. Looked up from germline, CDR1 is SGHRS and CDR2 is YFSETQ.

V and J are TRBV18 and TRBJ2-5, with D perhaps TRBD1 (6 bases). Germline assignment: CDR1 KGHSH and CDR2 LQKENI. CDR3 length equals 14 residues. Deletions cut 2 bases from V and 3 bases from J, with 10 bases between. The CDR3 sequence is CASSPVHREETQYF. The CDR3 nucleotides are TGTGCCAGCTCACCAGTCCACAGGGAAGAGACCCAGTACTTC.

CDR3 sequence (DNA): TGTGCCAGCAGCCTCAGGACCGATTCACCCCTCCACTTT. Protein sequence: CASSLRTDSPLHF. This rearrangement joins TRBV6-5 to TRBJ1-6; D is unclear. The CDR3 runs to 13 residues. The germline CDR1 and CDR2 sequences are MNHEY and SVGAGI. V lost 6 bases and J 8 bases, leaving 11 bases between the germline ends.

This clone was counted a single time. The chain is built from TRBV6-5 and TRBJ1-5; possibly TRBD1 for D (5 bases). Germline CDR1 MNHEY, CDR2 SVGAGI. Deletions cut 2 bases from V and 7 bases from J, with 12 bases between. The CDR3 contains 14 residues. CDR3 loop: CASSYQGQGQPQHF. The CDR3 region has the DNA TGTGCCAGCAGTTACCAGGGCCAGGGACAGCCCCAGCATTTT.

The chain carries TRBV2 and TRBJ1-1; 8 bases fit TRBD1. Germline V lookup: CDR1 SNHLY, CDR2 FYNNEI. The V gene end was trimmed by 4 bases and the J gene end by 0 bases; junction bases not matched to a gene: 1. The CDR3 consists of 14 residues. CDR3 residues: CASSGTGLNTEAFF. DNA for the CDR3: TGTGCCAGCAGTGGGACAGGGTTGAACACTGAAGCTTTCTTT.

The rearrangement joins TRBV18 to TRBJ2-1; D gene uncertain. V dropped 5 bases and J dropped 5 bases, with 10 bases sitting between them. Germline V CDR1 and CDR2: KGHSH, LQKENI. The CDR3 has 13 amino acids. CDR3: CASSSLDDNEQFF. The CDR3 region has the DNA TGTGCCAGCTCATCGCTAGATGACAATGAGCAGTTCTTC.

The CDR3 protein is CAWSEGLAGIGNEQFF. The CDR3 region has the DNA TGTGCCTGGAGTGAGGGACTAGCGGGGATCGGGAATGAGCAGTTCTTC. The chain has TRBV30 and TRBJ2-1; 13 nucleotides align to TRBD2. The V segment lost 1 base and the J segment 7 bases; nucleotides outside the gene matches: 7. The CDR3 contains 16 residues. Germline CDR1 GTSNPN, CDR2 SVGIG (reference sequence).

V and J are TRBV7-9 and TRBJ2-5, with 9 bases matching TRBD2. The CDR3 has 15 amino acids. Germline V gene data show CDR1 as SEHNR and CDR2 as FQNEAQ (reference sequence). Unmatched junction bases numbered 11, after V lost 4 bases and J lost 8 bases. The CDR3 loop is CASSWGLAGVDTQYF. CDR3 nucleotides: TGTGCCAGCAGCTGGGGACTAGCTGGAGTTGATACCCAGTACTTC.

The chain combines TRBV5-1 with TRBJ1-2; D possibly corresponds to TRBD1 (6 bases). The CDR3 has 15 residues. CDR1 and CDR2 (germline): SGHRS, YFSETQ. V was clipped by 4 bases and J by 0 bases, with 13 bases between them. CDR3 region: CASSPGDRANYGYTF. The CDR3 coding sequence is TGCGCCAGCAGCCCAGGGGACCGCGCTAACTATGGCTACACCTTC.

The CDR3 DNA reads TGTGCCAGCTCACCGTTTCAGGGGAGTAACGAGCAGTACTTC. This gives the protein CASSPFQGSNEQYF. The rearrangement uses TRBV18 and TRBJ2-7; a weak D match, TRBD1 (6 bases). This CDR3 spans 14 amino acids. The germline gives CDR1 KGHSH, CDR2 LQKENI. Trimming pared 3 bases from V and 5 bases from J, leaving 14 bases between.

A single count supports this clone. The chain links TRBV6-1 to TRBJ2-7; a possible D gene is TRBD1 (5 bases). The germline gives CDR1 MNHNS, CDR2 SASEGT. The CDR3 has 14 amino acids. The V end lost 5 bases, the J end lost 0 bases, and 11 bases lay between the germline ends. CDR3 in DNA: TGTGCCAGCAGTCTCCGGACATCCTCCTACGAGCAGTACTTC. Encoded protein: CASSLRTSSYEQYF.

This chain uses TRBV12-5 with TRBJ2-7; weak D call: TRBD2 (6 bases). With 8 bases removed from V and 4 bases from J, the gap between germline ends came to 9 bases. The CDR3 is 11 amino acids. In germline, CDR1 is LGHNT, CDR2 FRNRAP. The CDR3 region is CASSRGYEQYF. CDR3 DNA sequence: TGTGCTAGTAGTCGGGGGTACGAGCAGTACTTC.

This sequence joins TRBV11-1 and TRBJ1-2, with 9 bases fitting TRBD1. V lost 5 bases, J lost 8 bases, and 6 bases stayed unmatched. The germline CDR1 and CDR2 sequences are SGHAT and FQDESV (reference sequence). The CDR3 covers 13 residues. The CDR3, as DNA: TGTGCCAGCAGCGTTGGGACAGGGAGCGGCTACACCTTC. Its translation is CASSVGTGSGYTF.

The chain couples TRBV1 to TRBJ2-1; TRBD2 is the table's D call, not checked against the DNA. TRBV1 is a pseudogene. This CDR3 is 13 amino acids long. The CDR3 protein is CTSSQTHEEEQFF. CDR3 DNA: TGCACCAGCAGCCAAACCCACGAGGAAGAGCAGTTCTTC.

The rearrangement links TRBV2 to TRBJ1-6; no firm D call. Germline assignment: CDR1 SNHLY and CDR2 FYNNEI. This CDR3 is built from 13 residues. Trimming shortened V by 10 bases and J by 9 bases, and 16 bases separated the two germline ends. The CDR3 nucleotides read TGTGCCACGGGCAGGTCAGAGCTTTCACCCCTCCACTTT. It translates to CATGRSELSPLHF. Full variable domain (missing parts from reference TRBV2 and TRBJ1-6): EPEVTQTPSHQVTQMGQEVILRCVPISNHLYFYWYRQILGQKVEFLVSFYNNEISEKSEIFDDQFSVERPDGSNFTLKIRSTKLEDSAMYFCATGRSELSPLHFGNGTRLTVT.

This sequence joins TRBV19 and TRBJ1-6, with D perhaps matching TRBD1 (5 bases). CDR1 and CDR2 from the germline V gene are LNHDA and SQIVND (reference sequence). Between the trimmed V and J ends, which lost 6 bases and 14 bases, there was a span of 20 bases. CDR3 length: 14 residues. CDR3 sequence (DNA): TGTGCCAGTAGAGATGGGGCCCTCAAGGGGACCCTCCACTTT. The encoded protein is CASRDGALKGTLHF.

V and J are TRBV14 and TRBJ2-7; TRBD1 might be the D (9 bases). Trimming took 3 bases from V and 3 from J, leaving 18 bases between them. CDR3 size: 16 residues. CDR1 and CDR2 from the germline V gene are SGHDN and FVKESK. CDR3 coding DNA: TGTGCCAGCAGCCATGGCGGGGGGACAGGGTACTACGAGCAGTACTTC. Its translation is CASSHGGGTGYYEQYF.

Only one count was recorded for this clone. The V gene is TRBV2, the J gene TRBJ1-2; 12 bases match TRBD1. The CDR3 runs 13 residues. V gave up 6 bases and J gave up 8 bases; unmatched junction bases: 4. Germline CDR1 is SNHLY and CDR2 is FYNNEI. CDR3 sequence (DNA): TGTGCCAGCAGGGGGGACAGGGGGCGAGGCTACACCTTC. Its translation is CASRGDRGRGYTF.

This chain joins TRBV25-1 and TRBJ1-1; D gene uncertain. There are 14 residues in the CDR3. Trimming took 6 bases from V and 4 from J, leaving 15 bases between them. The germline V gene encodes CDR1 MGHDK and CDR2 SYGVNS. CDR3 sequence: CASSTGVTFTEAFF. CDR3 nucleotides: TGTGCCAGCAGCACCGGGGTGACATTCACTGAAGCTTTCTTT.

This chain links TRBV4-3 with TRBJ1-6, with D perhaps TRBD1 (5 bases). The CDR3 totals 15 residues. The germline V and J ends were trimmed by 1 base and 10 bases, with 14 bases remaining between them. CDR1 is LGHNA, CDR2 YSLEER, per germline. The CDR3 DNA follows: TGCGCCAGCAGCCAAGGGCAGGGCCTTGGGTCACCCCTCCACTTT. Its protein is CASSQGQGLGSPLHF.

This chain connects TRBV27 to TRBJ1-6; a weak D match, TRBD1 (5 bases). This CDR3 is 15 amino acids long. Trimming took 6 bases from V and 7 from J, leaving 16 bases between them. Germline V gene data show CDR1 as MNHEY and CDR2 as SMNVEV (reference sequence). The CDR3 loop is CASSPRQGVNSPLHF. The CDR3 DNA sequence: TGTGCCAGCAGCCCCCGGCAGGGAGTGAATTCACCCCTCCACTTT.

Remarks on this clone: This is likely a read error, given that the CDR3 carries no conserved phenylalanine or tryptophan at its end. The DNA is left out, because the CDR3 cannot be placed on it with certainty; the CDR3 is given as TCRdb lists it. This sequence joins TRBV13 and TRBJ2-7; the table assigns TRBD1, which was not confirmed against the DNA. Germline V gene lookup returns CDR1 PRHDT and CDR2 FYEKMQ (reference sequence). The CDR3 has 9 amino acids, counting both end residues. CDR3 region: CASSYSAWA.

In this sample, this clone turned up a few times. DNA for the CDR3: TGTGCCATCAGTGTCCAGGCTCGCTCCCTTGAAGCTTTCTTT. Protein: CAISVQARSLEAFF. The genes are TRBV10-3 and TRBJ1-1, with no clear D. The CDR3 sequence is 14 residues long. Looked up from germline, CDR1 is ENHRY and CDR2 is SYGVKD. With 4 bases removed from V and 7 bases from J, the gap between germline ends came to 16 bases.